This T cell receptor beta chain was obtained from a study of T cells in Graves' hyperthyroidism and ophthalmopathy. Notes on the study in general: A 13 V-J model separated ophthalmopathy from stable hyperthyroidism.

Concerning this clonotype itself: Its antigen is unknown.

Trimming cost V 6 bases and J 2 bases, with 14 bases left between them. This CDR3 has 15 residues. CDR1 and CDR2 from the germline V gene are MNHEY and SMNVEV (reference sequence). It was RNA transcripts that yielded the amplified TCR beta CDR3 regions. The TCR CDR3 was amplified in a first-round RT-PCR using the HTBI primer set. TCRdb re-analysed the multiplex PCR reads in MiXCR, keeping a single row per CDR3 protein. The sample shows hundreds of thousands of distinct CDR3 sequences, about 15% of them seen only once. This chain joins TRBV27 and TRBJ1-5; perhaps TRBD1 as D (5 bases). Sample: blood. The receptor was isolated from a woman aged 18-29 years with Graves' hyperthyroidism. For the CDR3, the DNA is TGTGCCAGCAGGGGGCTTGAGGTGGGCAATCAGCCCCAGCATTTT. Its translation: CASRGLEVGNQPQHF.